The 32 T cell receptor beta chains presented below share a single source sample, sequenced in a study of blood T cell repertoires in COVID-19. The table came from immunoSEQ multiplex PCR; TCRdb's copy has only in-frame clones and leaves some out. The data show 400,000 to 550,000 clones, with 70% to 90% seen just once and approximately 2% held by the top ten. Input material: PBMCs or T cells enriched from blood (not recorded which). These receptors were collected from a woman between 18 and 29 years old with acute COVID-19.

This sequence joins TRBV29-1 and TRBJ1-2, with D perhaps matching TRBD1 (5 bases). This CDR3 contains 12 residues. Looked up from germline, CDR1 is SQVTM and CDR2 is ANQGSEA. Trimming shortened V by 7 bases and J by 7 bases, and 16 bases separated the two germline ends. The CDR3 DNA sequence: TGCAGCGCTACGACAGAAGGGCTTGGCTACACCTTC. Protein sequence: CSATTEGLGYTF. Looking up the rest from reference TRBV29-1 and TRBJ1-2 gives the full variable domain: SAVISQKPSRDICQRGTSLTIQCQVDSQVTMMFWYRQQPGQSLTLIATANQGSEATYESGFVIDKFPISRPNLTFSTLTVSNMSPEDSSIYLCSATTEGLGYTFGSGTRLTVV.

This CDR3 is CAWSGLSGLLGTIYF. In nucleotides, the CDR3 is TGTGCCTGGAGTGGTTTGTCAGGCTTGCTTGGCACCATATATTTT. V and J are TRBV30 and TRBJ1-3; no clear D gene. Germline CDR1 GTSNPN, CDR2 SVGIG (reference sequence). The CDR3 contains 15 residues. V was cut by 1 base and J by 9 bases, with 19 bases left in between.

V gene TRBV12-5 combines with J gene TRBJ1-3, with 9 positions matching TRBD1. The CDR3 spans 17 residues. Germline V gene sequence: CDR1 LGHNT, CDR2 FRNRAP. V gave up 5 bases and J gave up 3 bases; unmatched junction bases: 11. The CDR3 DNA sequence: TGTGCTAGTGGTGGGAGAACAGGGGGCGAAGATGGAAACACCATATATTTT. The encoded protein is CASGGRTGGEDGNTIYF.

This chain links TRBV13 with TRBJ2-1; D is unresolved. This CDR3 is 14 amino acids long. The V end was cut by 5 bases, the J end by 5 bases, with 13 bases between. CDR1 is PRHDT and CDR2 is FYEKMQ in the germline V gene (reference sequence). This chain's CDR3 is CASSRSSDHNEQFF. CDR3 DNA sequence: TGTGCCAGCAGCAGATCTAGTGACCACAATGAGCAGTTCTTC.

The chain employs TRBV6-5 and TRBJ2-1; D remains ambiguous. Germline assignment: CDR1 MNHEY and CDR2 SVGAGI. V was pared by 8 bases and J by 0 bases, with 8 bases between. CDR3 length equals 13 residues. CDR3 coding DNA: TGTGCCAGCTCCATGAGCTCCTACAATGAGCAGTTCTTC. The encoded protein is CASSMSSYNEQFF.

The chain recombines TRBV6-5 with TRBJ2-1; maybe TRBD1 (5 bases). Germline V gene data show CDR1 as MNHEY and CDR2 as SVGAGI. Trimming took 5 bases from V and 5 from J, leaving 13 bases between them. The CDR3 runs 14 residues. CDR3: CASSHLLGDNEQFF. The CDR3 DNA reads TGTGCCAGCAGTCACCTTCTAGGGGACAATGAGCAGTTCTTC.

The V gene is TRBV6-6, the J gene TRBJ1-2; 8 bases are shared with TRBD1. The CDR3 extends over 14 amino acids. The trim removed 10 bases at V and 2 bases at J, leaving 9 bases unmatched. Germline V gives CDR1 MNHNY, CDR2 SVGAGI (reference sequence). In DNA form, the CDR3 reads TGTGCCACCTGGGACAGGCGAAAGAACTATGGCTACACCTTC. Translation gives CATWDRRKNYGYTF.

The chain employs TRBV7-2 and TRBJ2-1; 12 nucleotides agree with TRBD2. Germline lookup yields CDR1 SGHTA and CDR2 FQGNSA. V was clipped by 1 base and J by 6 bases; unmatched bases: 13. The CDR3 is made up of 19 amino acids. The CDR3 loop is CASSLESSGRAIHRNEQFF. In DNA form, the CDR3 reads TGTGCCAGCAGCTTAGAATCTAGCGGGAGGGCTATTCATCGCAATGAGCAGTTCTTC.

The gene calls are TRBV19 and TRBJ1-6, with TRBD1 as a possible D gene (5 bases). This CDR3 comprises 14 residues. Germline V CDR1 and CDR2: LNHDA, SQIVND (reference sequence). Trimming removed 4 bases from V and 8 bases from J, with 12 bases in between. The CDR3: CASSTGLGDSPLHF. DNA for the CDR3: TGTGCCAGTAGTACAGGGTTAGGGGATTCACCCCTCCACTTT.

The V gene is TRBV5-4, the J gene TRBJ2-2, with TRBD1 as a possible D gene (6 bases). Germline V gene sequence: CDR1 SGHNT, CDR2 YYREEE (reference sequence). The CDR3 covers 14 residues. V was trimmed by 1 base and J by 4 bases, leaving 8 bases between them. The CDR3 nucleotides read TGTGCCAGCAGCTTGACAGGGAGCACCGGGGAGCTGTTTTTT. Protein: CASSLTGSTGELFF.

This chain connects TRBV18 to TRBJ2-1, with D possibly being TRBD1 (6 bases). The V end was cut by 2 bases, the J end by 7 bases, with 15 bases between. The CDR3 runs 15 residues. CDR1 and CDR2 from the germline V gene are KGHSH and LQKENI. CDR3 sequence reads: CASSPSQGPGNEQFF. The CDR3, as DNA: TGTGCCAGCTCACCATCACAGGGTCCGGGGAATGAGCAGTTCTTC.

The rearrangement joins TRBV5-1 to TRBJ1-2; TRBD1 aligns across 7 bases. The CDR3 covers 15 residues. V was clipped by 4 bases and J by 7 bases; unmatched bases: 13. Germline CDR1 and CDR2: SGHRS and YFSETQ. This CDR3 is CASSPRGAVQGGYTF. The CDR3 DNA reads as TGCGCCAGCAGCCCCAGGGGGGCCGTTCAGGGTGGCTACACCTTC.

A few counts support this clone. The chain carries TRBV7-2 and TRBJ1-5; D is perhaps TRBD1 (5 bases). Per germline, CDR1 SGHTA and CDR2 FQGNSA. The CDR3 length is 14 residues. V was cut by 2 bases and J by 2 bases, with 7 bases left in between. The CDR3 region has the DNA TGTGCCAGCAGCTTACAGGGCGGCAATCAGCCCCAGCATTTT. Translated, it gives CASSLQGGNQPQHF.

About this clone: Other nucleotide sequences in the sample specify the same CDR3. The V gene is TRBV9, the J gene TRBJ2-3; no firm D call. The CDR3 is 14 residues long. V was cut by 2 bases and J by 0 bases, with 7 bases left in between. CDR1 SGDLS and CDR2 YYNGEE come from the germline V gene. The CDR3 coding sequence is TGTGCCAGCAGCGTGTCAGGCAGCACAGATACGCAGTATTTT. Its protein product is CASSVSGSTDTQYF. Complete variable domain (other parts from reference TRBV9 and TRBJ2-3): DSGVTQTPKHLITATGQRVTLRCSPRSGDLSVYWYQQSLDQGLQFLIQYYNGEERAKGNILERFSAQQFPDLHSELNLSSLELGDSALYFCASSVSGSTDTQYFGPGTRLTVL.

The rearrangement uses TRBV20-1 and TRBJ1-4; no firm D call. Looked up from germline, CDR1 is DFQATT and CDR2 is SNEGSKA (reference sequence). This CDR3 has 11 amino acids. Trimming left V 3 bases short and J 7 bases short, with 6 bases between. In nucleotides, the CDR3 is TGCAGTGCTAGGGCGGGTGAAAAACTGTTTTTT. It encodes CSARAGEKLFF.

The CDR3 is CASSLAKISRRTPHNEQFF. Here the CDR3 DNA reads TGTGCCAGCAGCTTAGCGAAAATTTCCCGCAGAACCCCCCACAATGAGCAGTTCTTC. The chain carries TRBV7-9 and TRBJ2-1; D is uncertain. CDR3 size: 19 residues. V was shortened by 0 bases and J by 5 bases, with 23 bases between the two germline ends. Germline assignment: CDR1 SEHNR and CDR2 FQNEAQ (reference sequence).

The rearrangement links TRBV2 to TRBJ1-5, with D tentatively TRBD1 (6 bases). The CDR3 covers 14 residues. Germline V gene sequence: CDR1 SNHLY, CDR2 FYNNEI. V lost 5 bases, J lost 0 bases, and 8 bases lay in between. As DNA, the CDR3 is TGTGCCAGCAGTCCAGGGGCTAGCAATCAGCCCCAGCATTTT. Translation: CASSPGASNQPQHF.

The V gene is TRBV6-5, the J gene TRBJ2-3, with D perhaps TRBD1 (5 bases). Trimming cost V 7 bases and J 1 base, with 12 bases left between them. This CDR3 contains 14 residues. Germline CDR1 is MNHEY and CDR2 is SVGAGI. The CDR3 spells CASIQGFGTDTQYF. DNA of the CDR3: TGTGCCAGCATCCAGGGCTTTGGCACAGATACGCAGTATTTT.

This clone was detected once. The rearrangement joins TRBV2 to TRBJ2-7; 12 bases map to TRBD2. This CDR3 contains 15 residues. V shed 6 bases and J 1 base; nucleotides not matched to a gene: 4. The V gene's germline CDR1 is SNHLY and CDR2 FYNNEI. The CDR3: CASRATSGGSYEQYF. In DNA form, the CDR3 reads TGTGCCAGCAGGGCTACTAGCGGGGGGTCCTACGAGCAGTACTTC. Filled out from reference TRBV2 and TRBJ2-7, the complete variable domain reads EPEVTQTPSHQVTQMGQEVILRCVPISNHLYFYWYRQILGQKVEFLVSFYNNEISEKSEIFDDQFSVERPDGSNFTLKIRSTKLEDSAMYFCASRATSGGSYEQYFGPGTRLTVT.

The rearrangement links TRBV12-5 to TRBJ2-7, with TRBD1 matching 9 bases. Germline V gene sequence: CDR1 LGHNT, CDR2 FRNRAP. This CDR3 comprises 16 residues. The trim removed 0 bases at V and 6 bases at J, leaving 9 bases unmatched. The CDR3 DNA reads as TGTGCTAGTGGTTTGGTACCCCTTGACAGGGGGGCCGAGCAGTACTTC. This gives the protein CASGLVPLDRGAEQYF.

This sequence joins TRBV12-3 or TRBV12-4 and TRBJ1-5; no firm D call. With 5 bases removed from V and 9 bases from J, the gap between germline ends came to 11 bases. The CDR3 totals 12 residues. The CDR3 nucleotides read TGTGCCAGCAGTGTCCCTCTCGGGCCCCAGCATTTT. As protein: CASSVPLGPQHF.

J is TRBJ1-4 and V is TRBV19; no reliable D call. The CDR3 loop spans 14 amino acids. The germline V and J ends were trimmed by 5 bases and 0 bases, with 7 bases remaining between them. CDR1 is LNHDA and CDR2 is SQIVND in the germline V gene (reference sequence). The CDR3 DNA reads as TGTGCCAGTAGTCTGGGAGCAACTAATGAAAAACTGTTTTTT. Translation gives CASSLGATNEKLFF.

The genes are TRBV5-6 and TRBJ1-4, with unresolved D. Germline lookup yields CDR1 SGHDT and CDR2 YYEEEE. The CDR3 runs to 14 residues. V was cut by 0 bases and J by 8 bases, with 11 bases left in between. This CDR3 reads CASSLGVTGEKLFF. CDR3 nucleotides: TGTGCCAGCAGCTTGGGTGTTACGGGGGAAAAACTGTTTTTT.

The CDR3 loop reads CASTGDMKTQYF. CDR3 in DNA: TGTGCCAGCACGGGGGATATGAAGACCCAGTACTTC. The rearrangement uses TRBV25-1 and TRBJ2-5; D is perhaps TRBD2 (6 bases). The CDR3 contains 12 residues. V lost 7 bases and J lost 6, with 12 bases in between. Germline CDR1 and CDR2: MGHDK and SYGVNS.

In DNA, the CDR3 is TGTGCCAGCAGTTATGACAGGGCGGTCTACTATGGCTACACCTTC. This gives the protein CASSYDRAVYYGYTF. The V call is TRBV6-2 or TRBV6-3, the J call TRBJ1-2; 7 bases fit TRBD1. From germline, CDR1 is MNHEY and CDR2 SVGEGT. V lost 3 bases, J lost 3 bases, and 7 bases stayed unmatched. This CDR3 spans 15 amino acids.

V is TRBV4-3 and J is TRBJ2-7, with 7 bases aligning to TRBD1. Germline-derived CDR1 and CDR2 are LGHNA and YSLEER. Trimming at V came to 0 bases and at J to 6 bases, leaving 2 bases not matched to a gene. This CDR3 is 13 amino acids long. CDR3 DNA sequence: TGCGCCAGCAGCCAAGATAGGGGGCTCGAGCAGTACTTC. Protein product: CASSQDRGLEQYF.

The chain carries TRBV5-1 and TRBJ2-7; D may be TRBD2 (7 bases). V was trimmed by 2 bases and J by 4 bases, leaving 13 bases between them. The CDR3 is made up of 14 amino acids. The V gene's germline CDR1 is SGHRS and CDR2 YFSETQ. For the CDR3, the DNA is TGCGCCAGCAGCTTAGCGGGACACAAGTACGAGCAGTACTTC. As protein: CASSLAGHKYEQYF.

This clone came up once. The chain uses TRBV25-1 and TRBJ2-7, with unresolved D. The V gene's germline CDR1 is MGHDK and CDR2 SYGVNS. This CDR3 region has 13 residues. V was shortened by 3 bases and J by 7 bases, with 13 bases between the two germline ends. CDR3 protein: CASSDAGAWEQYF. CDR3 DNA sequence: TGTGCCAGCAGTGACGCAGGTGCGTGGGAGCAGTACTTC.

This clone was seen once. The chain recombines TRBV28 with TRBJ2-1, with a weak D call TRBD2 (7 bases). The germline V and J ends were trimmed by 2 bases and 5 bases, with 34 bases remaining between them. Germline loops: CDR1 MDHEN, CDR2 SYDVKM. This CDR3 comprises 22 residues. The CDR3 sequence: CASSLGPWWRQGRTSDHNEQFF. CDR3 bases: TGTGCCAGCAGTTTAGGCCCCTGGTGGCGTCAGGGGCGAACTAGCGACCACAATGAGCAGTTCTTC.

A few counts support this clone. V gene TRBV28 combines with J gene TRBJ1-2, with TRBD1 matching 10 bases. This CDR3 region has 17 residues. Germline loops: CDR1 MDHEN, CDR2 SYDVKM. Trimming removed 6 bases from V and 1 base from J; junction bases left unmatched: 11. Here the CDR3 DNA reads TGTGCCAGCAGGGAGGACAGGGGGTTGTCCCGTAACTATGGCTACACCTTC. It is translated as CASREDRGLSRNYGYTF.

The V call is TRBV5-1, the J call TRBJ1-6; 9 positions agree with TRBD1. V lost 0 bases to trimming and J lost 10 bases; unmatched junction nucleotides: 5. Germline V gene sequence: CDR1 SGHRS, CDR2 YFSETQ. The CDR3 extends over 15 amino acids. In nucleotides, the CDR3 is TGCGCCAGCAGCTTGGCCGGGACAGGGAGGTCACCCCTCCACTTT. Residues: CASSLAGTGRSPLHF. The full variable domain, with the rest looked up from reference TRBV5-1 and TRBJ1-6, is KAGVTQTPRYLIKTRGQQVTLSCSPISGHRSVSWYQQTPGQGLQFLFEYFSETQRNKGNFPGRFSGRQFSNSRSEMNVSTLELGDSALYLCASSLAGTGRSPLHFGNGTRLTVT.

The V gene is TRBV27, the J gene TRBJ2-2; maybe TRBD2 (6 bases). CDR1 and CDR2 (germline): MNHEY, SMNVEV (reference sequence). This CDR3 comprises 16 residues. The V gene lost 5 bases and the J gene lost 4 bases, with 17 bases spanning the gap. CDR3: CASSPRLGKGTGELFF. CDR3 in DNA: TGTGCCAGCAGTCCCCGACTAGGAAAGGGCACCGGGGAGCTGTTTTTT.